This record covers a single T cell receptor (beta chain). The data were obtained in a study of blood T cell repertoires in COVID-19. Method: immunoSEQ multiplex PCR; TCRdb's copy keeps in-frame clones and lacks some. The data contain nearly 400,000 clones, approximately 89% of them singletons. CDR1 and CDR2 from the germline V gene are SNHLY and FYNNEI. The CDR3 extends over 14 amino acids. The trim removed 6 bases at V and 7 bases at J, leaving 4 bases unmatched. The chain joins TRBV2 to TRBJ1-6, with TRBD1 matching 9 bases. The source material was PBMCs or T cells enriched from blood (not recorded which). The sequence was collected from a woman aged 25 to 45 who had recovered from COVID-19. DNA of the CDR3: TGTGCCAGCAGCGGGACAGGGACGAATTCACCCCTCCACTTT. As protein: CASSGTGTNSPLHF.